This record concerns one T cell receptor beta chain sequence. The CDR3 runs to 17 residues. V lost 4 bases and J lost 5, with 21 bases in between. Some clones are missing from TCRdb's copy, which holds only in-frame ones; the method was immunoSEQ multiplex PCR. The sample holds fewer than 200,000 clones; about 93% are singletons and the top ten take over 3.5%. The sample comes from a study of control samples from healthy donors and cancer patients. This receptor was obtained from a woman aged 60-75 years in good health. The chain is built from TRBV5-3 and TRBJ2-2; D perhaps matches TRBD1 (5 bases). TRBV5-3 is designated an ORF whose function remains uncertain. The specimen sequenced was blood. CDR3 bases: TGTGCCAGAAGCCTACAAAACGGACACCGAGGTACCGGGGAGCTGTTTTTT. This translates into CARSLQNGHRGTGELFF.